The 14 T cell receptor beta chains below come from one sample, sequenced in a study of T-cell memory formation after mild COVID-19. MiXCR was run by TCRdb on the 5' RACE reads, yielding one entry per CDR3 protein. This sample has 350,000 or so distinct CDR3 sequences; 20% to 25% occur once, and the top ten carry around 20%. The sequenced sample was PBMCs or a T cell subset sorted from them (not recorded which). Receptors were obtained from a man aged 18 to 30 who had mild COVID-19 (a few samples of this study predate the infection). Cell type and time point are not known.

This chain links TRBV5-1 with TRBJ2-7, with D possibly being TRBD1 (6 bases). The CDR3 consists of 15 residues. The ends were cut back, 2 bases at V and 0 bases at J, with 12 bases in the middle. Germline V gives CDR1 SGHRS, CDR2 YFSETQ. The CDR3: CASSLKQGSSYEQYF. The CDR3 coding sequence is TGCGCCAGCAGCTTAAAACAGGGTAGCTCCTACGAGCAGTACTTC.

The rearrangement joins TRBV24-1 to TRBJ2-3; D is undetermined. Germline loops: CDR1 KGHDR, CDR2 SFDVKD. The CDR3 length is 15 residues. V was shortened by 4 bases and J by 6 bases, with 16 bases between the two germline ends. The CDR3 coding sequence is TGTGCCACCAGTGACCAAACCCGCGAAAGGGATACGCAGTATTTT. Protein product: CATSDQTRERDTQYF.

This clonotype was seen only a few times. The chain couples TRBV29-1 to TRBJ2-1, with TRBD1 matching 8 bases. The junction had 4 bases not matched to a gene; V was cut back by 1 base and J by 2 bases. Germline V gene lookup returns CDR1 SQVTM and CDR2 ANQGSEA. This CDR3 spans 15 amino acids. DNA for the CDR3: TGCAGCGTTGAAGCCGACAGGGGAACCTACAATGAGCAGTTCTTC. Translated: CSVEADRGTYNEQFF.

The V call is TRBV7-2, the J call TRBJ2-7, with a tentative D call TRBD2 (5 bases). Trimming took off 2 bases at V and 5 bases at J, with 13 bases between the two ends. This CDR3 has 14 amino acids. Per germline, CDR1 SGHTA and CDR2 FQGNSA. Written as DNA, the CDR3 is TGTGCCAGCAGCTTAAATCCGAGGGATGACGAGCAGTACGTC. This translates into CASSLNPRDDEQYV.

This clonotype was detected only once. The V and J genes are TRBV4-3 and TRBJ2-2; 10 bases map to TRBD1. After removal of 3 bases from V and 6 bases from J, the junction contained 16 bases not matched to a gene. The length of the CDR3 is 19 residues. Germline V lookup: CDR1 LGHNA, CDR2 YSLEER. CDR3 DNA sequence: TGCGCCAGCAGCCAGTATCCGGGACAGGGGTTTAATTACGCCGGGGAGCTGTTTTTT. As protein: CASSQYPGQGFNYAGELFF.

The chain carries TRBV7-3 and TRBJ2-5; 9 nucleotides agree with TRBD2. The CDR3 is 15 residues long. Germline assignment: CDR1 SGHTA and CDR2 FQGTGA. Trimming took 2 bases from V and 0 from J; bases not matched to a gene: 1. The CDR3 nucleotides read TGTGCCAGCAGCTTACTAGCGGGGTACCAAGAGACCCAGTACTTC. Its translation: CASSLLAGYQETQYF.

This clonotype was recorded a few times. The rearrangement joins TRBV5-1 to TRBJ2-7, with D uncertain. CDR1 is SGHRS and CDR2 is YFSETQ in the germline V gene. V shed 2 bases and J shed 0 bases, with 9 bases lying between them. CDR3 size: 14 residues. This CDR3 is CASSFARSSYEQYF. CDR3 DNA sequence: TGCGCCAGCAGCTTCGCCAGGAGCTCCTACGAGCAGTACTTC.

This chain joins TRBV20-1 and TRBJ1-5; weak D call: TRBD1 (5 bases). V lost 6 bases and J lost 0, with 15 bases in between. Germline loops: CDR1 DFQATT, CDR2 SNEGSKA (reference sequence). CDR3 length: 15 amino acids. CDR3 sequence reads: CSAPDRQNSNQPQHF. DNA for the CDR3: TGCAGTGCCCCAGACCGACAGAATAGCAATCAGCCCCAGCATTTT.

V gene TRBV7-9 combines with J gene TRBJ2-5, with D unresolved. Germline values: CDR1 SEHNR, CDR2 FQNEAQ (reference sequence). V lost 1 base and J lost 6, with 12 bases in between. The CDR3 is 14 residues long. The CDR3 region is CASSLESGFQTQYF. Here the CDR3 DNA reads TGTGCCAGCAGCTTAGAGTCTGGGTTCCAGACCCAGTACTTC.

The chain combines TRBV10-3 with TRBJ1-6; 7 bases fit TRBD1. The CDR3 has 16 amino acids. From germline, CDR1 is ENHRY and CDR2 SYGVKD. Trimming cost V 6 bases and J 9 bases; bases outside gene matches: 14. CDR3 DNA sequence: TGTGCCATCAGCCAAGGGACCGGGACAGCACCTTCACCCCTCCACTTT. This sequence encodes CAISQGTGTAPSPLHF.

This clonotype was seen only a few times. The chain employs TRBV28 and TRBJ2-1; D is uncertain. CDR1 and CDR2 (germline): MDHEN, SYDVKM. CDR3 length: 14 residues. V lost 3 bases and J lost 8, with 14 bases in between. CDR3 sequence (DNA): TGTGCCAGCAGTTTTACCCGCGTCGCCCATGAGCAGTTCTTC. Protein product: CASSFTRVAHEQFF.

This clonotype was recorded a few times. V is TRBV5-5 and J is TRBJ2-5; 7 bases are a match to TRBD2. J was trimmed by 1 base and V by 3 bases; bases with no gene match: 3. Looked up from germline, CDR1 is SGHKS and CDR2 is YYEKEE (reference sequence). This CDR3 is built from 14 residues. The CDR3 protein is CASSSGRLQETQYF. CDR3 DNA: TGTGCCAGCAGCTCCGGGAGGCTCCAAGAGACCCAGTACTTC.

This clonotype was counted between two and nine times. CDR3 in DNA: TGTGCCAGCAGCCCCGGACTAGCGGGGGCCCGATGGGATACGCAGTATTTT. As protein: CASSPGLAGARWDTQYF. The chain combines TRBV7-6 with TRBJ2-3; 13 bases match TRBD2. Germline values: CDR1 SGHVS, CDR2 FNYEAQ. This CDR3 contains 17 residues. V was clipped by 5 bases and J by 6 bases; unmatched bases: 11.

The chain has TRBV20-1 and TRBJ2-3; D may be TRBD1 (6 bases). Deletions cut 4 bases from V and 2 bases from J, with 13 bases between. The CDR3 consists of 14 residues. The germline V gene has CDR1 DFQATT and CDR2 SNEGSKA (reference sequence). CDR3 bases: TGCAGTGCTAATCTACAGGGCGTCACAGATACGCAGTATTTT. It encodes CSANLQGVTDTQYF.